This T cell receptor beta chain was documented in a study of radiation and T cells in renal cell carcinoma. The time point denotes: blood 2 weeks post-SBRT. Treatment defined: 15 Gy SBRT to primary tumor, nephrectomy 4 weeks later. Profiling relied on immunoSEQ multiplex PCR, and the TCRdb table lists in-frame clones only, not all of them. Counted here are 150,000 to 160,000 clones, roughly 89% occurring once; the ten biggest clones make up 10% to 15%. Germline CDR1 reads SGHVS; CDR2 reads FQNEAQ. CDR3 length: 12 residues. The V end was cut by 2 bases, the J end by 6 bases, with 6 bases between. The sequence came from a woman aged 45-60 years with renal cell carcinoma. The chain links TRBV7-8 to TRBJ2-3; a possible D gene is TRBD2 (5 bases). Sequences were derived from blood, sampled from a patient whose treatment included radiotherapy and nephrectomy. The CDR3 region is CASSLPGDTQYF. Written as DNA, the CDR3 is TGTGCCAGCAGCTTACCGGGGGATACGCAGTATTTT.